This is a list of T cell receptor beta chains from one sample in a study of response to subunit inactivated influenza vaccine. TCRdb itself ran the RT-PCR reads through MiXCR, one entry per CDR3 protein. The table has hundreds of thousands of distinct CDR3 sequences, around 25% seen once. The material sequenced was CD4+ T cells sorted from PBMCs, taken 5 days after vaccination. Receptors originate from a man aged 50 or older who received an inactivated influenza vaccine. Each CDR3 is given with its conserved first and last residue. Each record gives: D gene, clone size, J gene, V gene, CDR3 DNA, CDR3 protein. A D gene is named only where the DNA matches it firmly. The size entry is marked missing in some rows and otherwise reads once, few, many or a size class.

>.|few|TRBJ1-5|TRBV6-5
TGTGCCAGCAGTTACTCAGGGCAGTCAGCCCAGCATTTT
CASSYSGQSAQHF
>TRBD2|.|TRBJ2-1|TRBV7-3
TGTGCCAGCAGCTTAATCGTAGCGGGATCCTACAATGAGCAGTTCTTC
CASSLIVAGSYNEQFF
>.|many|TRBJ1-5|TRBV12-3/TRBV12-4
TGTGCCAGCAGTTGGGCCCATTCAAATCAGCCCCAGCATTTT
CASSWAHSNQPQHF
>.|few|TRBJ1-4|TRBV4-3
TGCGCCAGCAGCCAAGGAGGCCCTCTAAAGGGAACTAATGAAAAACTGTTTTTT
CASSQGGPLKGTNEKLFF
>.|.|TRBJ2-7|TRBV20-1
TGCAGTGCTAGAGATGTTCGGAGCGAGCAGTACTTC
CSARDVRSEQYF
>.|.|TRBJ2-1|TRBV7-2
TGTGCCAGCAGCTTAGTAGACCAGTATGTTGAGCAGTTCTTC
CASSLVDQYVEQFF
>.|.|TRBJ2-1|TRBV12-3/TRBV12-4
TGTGCCAGCAGTTTAGCGTTAGGGGAAGAAGTGTTCTTC
CASSLALGEEVFF
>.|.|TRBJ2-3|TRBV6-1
TGTGCCAGCACTCCGGCCGGGATCCCAACGCAGTATTTT
CASTPAGIPTQYF
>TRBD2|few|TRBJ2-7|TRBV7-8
TGTGCCAGCAGAGAGCGGTTCACTAGCGGTTACGAGCAGTACTTC
CASRERFTSGYEQYF
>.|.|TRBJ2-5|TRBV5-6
TGTGCCAGCAGCTTGGTCACCGGGACCCAGTACTTC
CASSLVTGTQYF
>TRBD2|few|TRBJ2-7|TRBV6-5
TGTGCCAGCAGTTACTCGAGAAGCGGGAGGGCCCGGGGCGAGCAGTACTTC
CASSYSRSGRARGEQYF
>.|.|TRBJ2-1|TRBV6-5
TGTGCCAGCAGTTACATCGCCAGCGGCTCCTACAATGAGCAGTTCTTC
CASSYIASGSYNEQFF
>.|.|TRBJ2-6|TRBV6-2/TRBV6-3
TGTGCCAGCAGTTACTCGGTGCTAGCTGCCTCTGGGGCCAACGTCCTGACTTTC
CASSYSVLAASGANVLTF
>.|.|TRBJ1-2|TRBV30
TGTGCCTGCTCTATTTTGGACAGTGCTAACTATGGCTACACCTTC
CACSILDSANYGYTF
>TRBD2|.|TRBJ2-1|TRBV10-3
TGTGCCATCAGTGATGGGCTACTAGCGGGAGCCTACAATGAGCAGTTCTTC
CAISDGLLAGAYNEQFF
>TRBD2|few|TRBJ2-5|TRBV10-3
TGTGCCATCAGTCCGACTAGCGGGAGGTTTGAGACCCAGTACTTC
CAISPTSGRFETQYF
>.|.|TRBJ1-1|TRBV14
TGTGCCAGCAGCCAAGATCCCCCTCCCAGTGGAGCTTTCTTT
CASSQDPPPSGAFF
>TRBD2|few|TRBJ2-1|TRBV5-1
TGCGCCAGCAGCTCTCTGCGCGGGAGGGCCCTCAGGAATGAGCAGTTCTTC
CASSSLRGRALRNEQFF
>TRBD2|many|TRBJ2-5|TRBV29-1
TGCAGCGTTGAAATAGGTCTAGCGGGGTCGGGTGGAGAGACCCAGTACTTC
CSVEIGLAGSGGETQYF
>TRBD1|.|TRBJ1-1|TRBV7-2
TGTGCCAGCAAGATGGGACAGCTGAACACTGAAGCTTTCTTT
CASKMGQLNTEAFF
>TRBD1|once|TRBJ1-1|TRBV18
TGTGCCAGCTCACCACCGGGACAGGGCTTTCTCACTGAAGCTTTCTTT
CASSPPGQGFLTEAFF
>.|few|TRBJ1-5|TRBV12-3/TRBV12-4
TGTGCCAGCAGTCCCGGACCCGAGCCCCAGCATTTT
CASSPGPEPQHF
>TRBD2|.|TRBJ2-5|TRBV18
TGTGCCAGCTCACCACCACGGGGACTAGCGGCTCCGGGGGAGACCCAGTACTTC
CASSPPRGLAAPGETQYF
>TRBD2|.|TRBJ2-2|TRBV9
TGTGCCAGCAGCCCCACCCCCGGGGTAGCGGGGAACACCGGGGAGCTGTTTTTT
CASSPTPGVAGNTGELFF
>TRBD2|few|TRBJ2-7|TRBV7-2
TGTGCCAGCAGCTTACAGCGGGGTACCTACGAGCAGTACTTC
CASSLQRGTYEQYF
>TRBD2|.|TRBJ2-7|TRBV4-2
TGTGCCAGCAGCCAAGTTTGGGCGGGAGGGCCATACGAGCAGTACTTC
CASSQVWAGGPYEQYF
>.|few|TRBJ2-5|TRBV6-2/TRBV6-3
TGTGCCAGCAGTCCACCGGGGGTGTGGGAGACCCAGTACTTC
CASSPPGVWETQYF
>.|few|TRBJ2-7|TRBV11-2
TGTGCCAGCAGCTTTTCGGGGACCGAGCAGTACTTC
CASSFSGTEQYF
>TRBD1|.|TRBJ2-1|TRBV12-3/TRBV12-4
TGTGCCAGCAGTTTACCCGGGACAGGGCTGTATGAGCAGTTCTTC
CASSLPGTGLYEQFF
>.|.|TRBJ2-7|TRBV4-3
TGCGCCAGCAGCCAAGGTGTAGGGGCCGAGCAGTACTTC
CASSQGVGAEQYF
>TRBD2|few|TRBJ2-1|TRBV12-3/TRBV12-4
TGTGCCAGCAGTGATCATAGCGGGGGCTCCTACAATGAGCAGTTCTTC
CASSDHSGGSYNEQFF
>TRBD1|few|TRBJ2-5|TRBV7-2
TGTGCCAGCAGCTTTTCCCAGGGGGCGGGGGAGACCCAGTACTTC
CASSFSQGAGETQYF
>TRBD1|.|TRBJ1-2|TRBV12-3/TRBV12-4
TGTGCCAGCAACCCGACAGGGAGTAATGGCTACACCTTC
CASNPTGSNGYTF
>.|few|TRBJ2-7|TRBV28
TGTGCCAGCAGTGTACAGGGAAGGAACGAGCAGTACTTC
CASSVQGRNEQYF
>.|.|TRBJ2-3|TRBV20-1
TGCAGTGCTAGGGACCGGCGGCCAGATAGCACAGATACGCAGTATTTT
CSARDRRPDSTDTQYF
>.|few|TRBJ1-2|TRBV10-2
TGCGCCAGCAGTGAGTCGAGTTGGGGCTACACCTTC
CASSESSWGYTF
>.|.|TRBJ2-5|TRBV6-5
TGTGCCAGCAGTTACGGGGGAGGCTTAGAGACCCAGTACTTC
CASSYGGGLETQYF
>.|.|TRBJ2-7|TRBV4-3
TGCGCCAGCAGCCAAGTAAAAGAGTTGAGTTCCTCCGAGCAGTACTTC
CASSQVKELSSSEQYF
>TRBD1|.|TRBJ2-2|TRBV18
TGTGCCAGCTCACCACGACAAAGACAGGGTTTAAGAACCGGGGAGCTGTTTTTT
CASSPRQRQGLRTGELFF
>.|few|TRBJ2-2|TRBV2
TGTGCCAGCAACTCCTGGGGAACCGGGGAGCTGTTTTTT
CASNSWGTGELFF